These T cell receptor beta chains were read from a single sample in a study of CD8 T cells in ankylosing spondylitis. One entry per CDR3 protein results from TCRdb running MiXCR on the 5' RACE reads. The table lists 130,000 or so distinct CDR3 sequences, over 6.5% of them singletons. The sample taken for sequencing was blood, either unsorted or a sorted T cell fraction (not recorded which). The receptors stem from a male donor with ankylosing spondylitis or in good health (not recorded which). The CDR3 runs from the conserved cysteine through the conserved F or W. Fields, in order: D gene, J gene, V gene, clone size, CDR3 DNA, CDR3 protein. The D gene is left open where the match is weak. Only part of the rows carry a size: once, few, many, or a class if the clone is expanded.

>TRBD2|TRBJ2-3|TRBV20-1|many
TGCAGTGCTAGGGATAGTAGCGGGGGTGAGACAGATACGCAGTATTTT
CSARDSSGGETDTQYF
>NA|TRBJ2-3|TRBV25-1|many
TGTGCCAGCAGTCCACGGGGCGGGGGCGGAGATACGCAGTATTTT
CASSPRGGGGDTQYF
>NA|TRBJ1-5|TRBV19|many
TGTGCCAGTAGGCGGACAGCACATCAGCCCCAGCATTTT
CASRRTAHQPQHF
>NA|TRBJ2-3|TRBV29-1|many
TGCAGCGTTGAAGCGGCAGGGGTCCGCACAGATACGCAGTATTTT
CSVEAAGVRTDTQYF
>TRBD2|TRBJ2-3|TRBV5-8|many
TGTGCCAGCAGCCCGGGGGTCGGACTAGCGGGAGAGGATACGCAGTATTTT
CASSPGVGLAGEDTQYF
>NA|TRBJ2-3|TRBV20-1|NA
TGCAGTGCCCGATTCCAAGGGGGGATACACAGAGATACGCAGTATTTT
CSARFQGGIHRDTQYF
>TRBD1|TRBJ1-1|TRBV20-1|many
TGCAGTGCTAGCAGGGGGTCGGGAAACACTGAAGCTTTCTTT
CSASRGSGNTEAFF
>NA|TRBJ1-1|TRBV12-3/TRBV12-4|many
TGTGCCAGCAGTTCCCAGGGTTTTGGGGTCTTGAACACTGAAGCTTTCTTT
CASSSQGFGVLNTEAFF
>TRBD1|TRBJ1-5|TRBV5-1|many
TGCGCCAGCAGCTCGGGACAGGGGGAACAGCCCCAGCATTTT
CASSSGQGEQPQHF
>NA|TRBJ2-7|TRBV27|many
TGTGCCAGCAGTTTTTCTGTTAGTGGGACGCTAAGATTC
CASSFSVSGTLRF
>NA|TRBJ2-1|TRBV7-9|few
TGTGCCAGCAGTTTTTATGGGGGCTATGAGCAGTTCTTC
CASSFYGGYEQFF
>NA|TRBJ1-6|TRBV24-1|many
TGTGCCACCAGTGTCGGGAGGTTCAATTCACCCCTCCACTTT
CATSVGRFNSPLHF
>TRBD2|TRBJ2-3|TRBV7-9|NA
TGTGCCAACGAGCGGGGCTATACGCAGTATTTT
CANERGYTQYF
>TRBD2|TRBJ2-3|TRBV7-2|NA
TGTGCCAGCGGCTTGGGACTAGCGGGAGGCGTAGCCGATACGCAGTATTTT
CASGLGLAGGVADTQYF
>NA|TRBJ2-7|TRBV4-1|NA
TGCGCCAGCAGCCAAGAAGTATTGGGCTTC
CASSQEVLGF
>NA|TRBJ1-2|TRBV6-1|many
TGTGCCAGCATGACGGGACCAGACAGGTCCGGCTACACCTTC
CASMTGPDRSGYTF
>NA|TRBJ2-1|TRBV19|few
TGTGCCAGTAGTATAGTACGCGGATACAATGAGCAGTTCTTC
CASSIVRGYNEQFF
>TRBD2|TRBJ2-7|TRBV20-1|many
TGCAGTGCTAGATCCCCGGCTAGCGGGAGTTCGCAGTACTTC
CSARSPASGSSQYF
>NA|TRBJ2-5|TRBV7-9|many
TGTGCCAGCAGCCAACAGCCTGAACAAGAGACCCAGTACTTC
CASSQQPEQETQYF
>NA|TRBJ1-6|TRBV28|many
TGTGCCAGCTGCCTCGATTTGGGGATTAATTCACCCCTCCACTTT
CASCLDLGINSPLHF
>TRBD1|TRBJ1-1|TRBV5-1|many
TGCGCCAGCAGCTCGACAGGGGTGGACACTGAAGCTTTCTTT
CASSSTGVDTEAFF
>NA|TRBJ1-2|TRBV7-2|many
TGTGCCAGCAGCCCCGCCCGGGGAGGGGATTTGGGCTACACCTTC
CASSPARGGDLGYTF
>NA|TRBJ2-3|TRBV18|many
TGTGCCAGCTCACCACCATGGGGAGATACGCAGTATTTT
CASSPPWGDTQYF
>TRBD2|TRBJ2-7|TRBV18|NA
TGTGCCAGCTCACCGAGTCGGGAGGTATCCTACGAGCAGTACTTC
CASSPSREVSYEQYF
>NA|TRBJ1-1|TRBV6-7|many
TGTGCCAGCGGACATAGTATGGATACTGAAGCTTTCTTT
CASGHSMDTEAFF
>TRBD2|TRBJ2-7|TRBV12-3/TRBV12-4|many
TGTGCCAGCAGTATGACTAGCGGGGCATGGTACTTC
CASSMTSGAWYF
>NA|TRBJ2-3|TRBV12-3/TRBV12-4|many
TGTGCCAGCAGTTTTGCCCCCATTGGGCTAGCCAGAACAGATACGCAGTATTTT
CASSFAPIGLARTDTQYF
>NA|TRBJ2-1|TRBV20-1|many
TGCAGTGCTAGAGATCAGGAGGGGACTGACTACAATGAGCAGTTCTTC
CSARDQEGTDYNEQFF
>TRBD1|TRBJ2-3|TRBV20-1|many
TGCAGTGCGACAGGGGACACGAGCACAGATACGCAGTATTTT
CSATGDTSTDTQYF
>TRBD1|TRBJ1-2|TRBV20-1|few
TGCAGTGCTAGAGAGGGGGTCAGGGGGCGGGGTGGCTACACCTTC
CSAREGVRGRGGYTF
>NA|TRBJ2-2|TRBV19|many
TGTGCCAGTAGTATACTGGGACCGCCGAACACCGGGGAGCTGTTTTTT
CASSILGPPNTGELFF
>NA|TRBJ1-2|TRBV5-1|many
TGCGCCAGCAGCTTGGGACAAACTATAAACTATGGCTACACCTTC
CASSLGQTINYGYTF
>TRBD1|TRBJ1-2|TRBV20-1|many
TGCAGTGCTAGTGATTGGACGGGACAGGAGGGCTACACCTTC
CSASDWTGQEGYTF
>TRBD2|TRBJ2-1|TRBV5-1|many
TGCGCCAGCAGCTTGGTAACAGCGGGGATTAATGAGCAGTTCTTC
CASSLVTAGINEQFF
>NA|TRBJ2-1|TRBV7-2|many
TGTGCCAGCAGCTTAGCGAGGGCAAATCATGAGCAGTTCTTC
CASSLARANHEQFF